Shown below are 6 T cell receptor beta chains from a single sample sequenced in a study of glioma-infiltrating T cells after dendritic cell vaccination. Some clones are missing from TCRdb's copy, which holds only in-frame ones; the method was immunoSEQ multiplex PCR. Of about 36,000 clones in the sample, almost 85% were seen once. This specimen consisted of blood, obtained before dendritic cell vaccination. Every receptor here comes from a human donor with glioblastoma.

The CDR3 coding sequence is TGCAGCGGCCAAAGAGTTGAGGAGCAGTATTTT. Translating gives CSGQRVEEQYF. The chain links TRBV29-1 to TRBJ2-3; D unclear. CDR1 is SQVTM, CDR2 ANQGSEA, per germline. This CDR3 has 11 residues. With 7 bases removed from V and 11 bases from J, the gap between germline ends came to 16 bases.

V usage is TRBV6-4 and J usage is TRBJ2-1; D unresolved. The germline CDR1 and CDR2 sequences are MRHNA and SNTAGT. With 0 bases removed from V and 5 bases from J, the gap between germline ends came to 5 bases. This CDR3 has 13 amino acids. CDR3 residues: CASSDSQNNEQFF. CDR3 DNA sequence: TGTGCCAGCAGTGACTCACAAAACAATGAGCAGTTCTTC.

The DNA of the CDR3 is TGTGCCAGCAGCTTGGGCGGGGCCTTCCAAGAGACCCAGTACTTC. As protein: CASSLGGAFQETQYF. This rearrangement joins TRBV5-6 to TRBJ2-5; D possibly corresponds to TRBD2 (6 bases). V was pared by 0 bases and J by 1 base, with 10 bases between. Germline loops: CDR1 SGHDT, CDR2 YYEEEE. This CDR3 has 15 residues.

This clone was counted a few times. This chain joins TRBV5-6 and TRBJ1-1, with D possibly TRBD1 on 5 matching bases. Trimming cost V 3 bases and J 5 bases, with 14 bases left between them. The germline V gene encodes CDR1 SGHDT and CDR2 YYEEEE. This CDR3 is built from 14 residues. This CDR3 reads CASSSTGSRTEAFF. As DNA, the CDR3 is TGTGCCAGCAGCTCAACAGGAAGTCGGACTGAAGCTTTCTTT.

The genes are TRBV11-2 and TRBJ2-1, with TRBD2 matching 11 bases. The germline V gene encodes CDR1 SGHAT and CDR2 FQNNGV. V was pared by 6 bases and J by 6 bases, with 13 bases of the junction left unmatched. The CDR3 is made up of 17 amino acids. CDR3 DNA sequence: TGTGCCAGCAGTTACATAGTGGGACTAGCGGAGCCCAATGAGCAGTTCTTC. Its protein product is CASSYIVGLAEPNEQFF. Together with reference TRBV11-2 and TRBJ2-1, the CDR3 gives the full variable domain: EAGVAQSPRYKIIEKRQSVAFWCNPISGHATLYWYQQILGQGPKLLIQFQNNGVVDDSQLPKDRFSAERLKGVDSTLKIQPAKLEDSAVYLCASSYIVGLAEPNEQFFGPGTRLTVL.

The genes are TRBV6-5 and TRBJ1-5, with D maybe TRBD1 (5 bases). CDR3 length equals 14 residues. Germline V lookup: CDR1 MNHEY, CDR2 SVGAGI. Between the trimmed V and J ends, which lost 5 bases and 9 bases, there was a span of 17 bases. This chain's CDR3 is CASSENGAGGPQHF. The CDR3 nucleotides read TGTGCCAGCAGTGAGAATGGGGCGGGGGGGCCCCAGCATTTT.